The T cell receptor (beta chain) under discussion was sequenced for a study of technical replicates of blood from a handful of donors. This CDR3 has 15 residues. Germline V CDR1 and CDR2: SGHRS, YFSETQ. With V trimmed by 9 bases and J by 2 bases, 12 bases remained unmatched. Sequencing was performed with immunoSEQ multiplex PCR; in TCRdb, only in-frame clones are kept and a portion is missing. The table lists some 70,000 clones, 80% to 95% of them singletons. What was sequenced was PBMCs. This sequence was found in a human donor in good health. Some clones in this sample may be carry-over from other donors' samples. The V call is TRBV5-1, the J call TRBJ2-3; 7 bases agree with TRBD1. The CDR3 DNA is TGCGCCAACAAGAAAAACGGACAGGACACAGATACGCAGTATTTT. Translating gives CANKKNGQDTDTQYF.